The 25 T cell receptor beta chains reported below all come from one sample, sequenced in a study of blood T cell repertoires in COVID-19. Libraries were prepared by immunoSEQ multiplex PCR; TCRdb keeps only in-frame clonotypes and omits some of them. The repertoire has 150,000 to 180,000 clones, around 83% of them found once; the top ten carry 8.3%. The sequenced material came from peripheral blood. These receptors came from a woman aged 60 to 75 with COVID-19, enrolled during active disease.

The rearrangement uses TRBV27 and TRBJ2-2, with TRBD1 as a possible D gene (5 bases). CDR1 and CDR2 from the germline V gene are MNHEY and SMNVEV (reference sequence). Trimming shortened V by 5 bases and J by 2 bases, and 18 bases separated the two germline ends. The CDR3 is made up of 17 amino acids. The CDR3 DNA reads TGTGCCAGCAGTCTATGGGTTGGGCAGGGAAACACCGGGGAGCTGTTTTTT. Its translation is CASSLWVGQGNTGELFF.

The V call is TRBV6-5, the J call TRBJ2-5; D is unresolved. Trimming shortened V by 0 bases and J by 0 bases, and 5 bases separated the two germline ends. CDR3 length equals 14 residues. Germline loops: CDR1 MNHEY, CDR2 SVGAGI. The CDR3 loop is CASSYSAHQETQYF. In DNA form, the CDR3 reads TGTGCCAGCAGTTACTCGGCACACCAAGAGACCCAGTACTTC.

The chain carries TRBV18 and TRBJ1-6, with D hard to call. The CDR3 is 12 amino acids. Trimming cost V 6 bases and J 10 bases, with 10 bases left between them. Germline CDR1 reads KGHSH; CDR2 reads LQKENI. The DNA of the CDR3 is TGTGCCAGCTCGGACCCGGGATCACCCCTCCACTTT. Translated, it gives CASSDPGSPLHF.

This clone has just a few counts. The V call is TRBV7-9, the J call TRBJ1-2, with D unclear. V lost 5 bases to trimming and J lost 4 bases, with 23 bases between them. CDR3 size: 17 residues. Germline assignment: CDR1 SEHNR and CDR2 FQNEAQ (reference sequence). The CDR3, as DNA: TGTGCCAGCAGCAGCGGGCAAGGGAGGAGGTGGACCTATGGCTACACCTTC. Its protein product is CASSSGQGRRWTYGYTF.

The rearrangement uses TRBV15 and TRBJ2-7, with 9 bases fitting TRBD2. This CDR3 region has 15 residues. Trimming at V came to 4 bases and at J to 5 bases, leaving 9 bases not matched to a gene. Germline V gives CDR1 LNHNV, CDR2 YYDKDF (reference sequence). CDR3 coding DNA: TGTGCCACCAGCACCCCGGGACTAGCTTACCACGAGCAGTACTTC. Translating gives CATSTPGLAYHEQYF.

The chain carries TRBV7-9 and TRBJ1-5, with D unclear. The CDR3 sequence is 13 residues long. Germline lookup yields CDR1 SEHNR and CDR2 FQNEAQ (reference sequence). Trimming cost V 3 bases and J 3 bases, with 6 bases left between them. Here the CDR3 reads CASSFGSNQPQHF. CDR3 bases: TGTGCCAGCAGCTTCGGTTCCAATCAGCCCCAGCATTTT.

This chain uses TRBV7-8 with TRBJ1-1; TRBD1 matches 7 bases. The CDR3 spans 13 residues. The germline V gene has CDR1 SGHVS and CDR2 FQNEAQ. V lost 8 bases to trimming and J lost 4 bases; unmatched junction nucleotides: 7. The CDR3 nucleotides read TGTGCCAGCGGACCTAACAGGGGCACTGAAGCTTTCTTT. Encoded protein: CASGPNRGTEAFF.

The chain combines TRBV5-4 with TRBJ1-1; D is perhaps TRBD1 (5 bases). Germline CDR1 SGHNT, CDR2 YYREEE (reference sequence). Deletions cut 4 bases from V and 4 bases from J, with 11 bases between. The CDR3 runs to 13 residues. CDR3 loop: CASSVGRGTEAFF. The CDR3 coding sequence is TGTGCCAGCAGCGTAGGGAGGGGCACTGAAGCTTTCTTT. Together with reference TRBV5-4 and TRBJ1-1, the CDR3 gives the full variable domain: ETGVTQSPTHLIKTRGQQVTLRCSSQSGHNTVSWYQQALGQGPQFIFQYYREEENGRGNFPPRFSGLQFPNYSSELNVNALELDDSALYLCASSVGRGTEAFFGQGTRLTVV.

The chain carries TRBV18 and TRBJ1-2; D remains ambiguous. Germline lookup yields CDR1 KGHSH and CDR2 LQKENI. V lost 3 bases to trimming and J lost 0 bases, with 11 bases between them. This CDR3 has 15 amino acids. The CDR3 loop reads CASSPAADANYGYTF. CDR3 sequence (DNA): TGTGCCAGCTCACCGGCGGCAGATGCTAACTATGGCTACACCTTC. The full variable domain, in which reference TRBV18 and TRBJ1-2 provide the parts outside the CDR3, is NAGVMQNPRHLVRRRGQEARLRCSPMKGHSHVYWYRQLPEEGLKFMVYLQKENIIDESGMPKERFSAEFPKEGPSILRIQQVVRGDSAAYFCASSPAADANYGYTFGSGTRLTVV.

The V and J genes are TRBV19 and TRBJ1-3, with a possible D match to TRBD1 (6 bases). The CDR3 covers 17 residues. In germline, CDR1 is LNHDA, CDR2 SQIVND (reference sequence). The V end lost 6 bases, the J end lost 0 bases, and 18 bases lay between the germline ends. The CDR3 sequence: CASRDRKKLSSGNTIYF. The DNA of the CDR3 is TGTGCCAGTAGGGACAGAAAAAAGCTGAGCTCTGGAAACACCATATATTTT.

This clone was counted between two and nine times. This sample also contains other DNA sequences that code for the same CDR3. This chain links TRBV10-3 with TRBJ1-2, with unresolved D. CDR3 length: 13 amino acids. Germline-derived CDR1 and CDR2 are ENHRY and SYGVKD. Trimming cost V 2 bases and J 2 bases, with 6 bases left between them. This chain's CDR3 is CAISEGGNYGYTF. CDR3 nucleotide sequence: TGTGCCATCAGTGAGGGAGGGAACTATGGCTACACCTTC.

This chain links TRBV21-1 with TRBJ1-1; the table names TRBD1, a call not compared with the DNA. TRBV21-1 is an annotated pseudogene. The CDR3 has 19 amino acids. The CDR3 loop is CASRNELGQAADRNTEAFF. The CDR3 coding sequence is TGTGCCAGCAGGAACGAACTTGGACAGGCGGCAGATAGGAACACTGAAGCTTTCTTT.

This clone was recorded once. The chain recombines TRBV7-8 with TRBJ1-1, with unresolved D. The CDR3 covers 13 residues. Trimming pared 7 bases from V and 5 bases from J, leaving 14 bases between. Germline CDR1 is SGHVS and CDR2 is FQNEAQ. The chain's CDR3 is CASKKTLVTEAFF. CDR3 DNA: TGTGCCAGCAAGAAGACACTAGTTACTGAAGCTTTCTTT.

The chain has TRBV6-5 and TRBJ2-2; TRBD1 might be the D (6 bases). Trimming left V 6 bases short and J 4 bases short, with 15 bases between. The CDR3 consists of 15 residues. Germline V gene data show CDR1 as MNHEY and CDR2 as SVGAGI. The CDR3 DNA reads TGTGCCAGCAGCCCACAGGGTCGTATCACCGGGGAGCTGTTTTTT. Protein sequence: CASSPQGRITGELFF.

The table lists this clone with a few counts. The genes are TRBV3-1 (or the pseudogene TRBV3-2) and TRBJ1-1, with TRBD1 matching 9 bases. From germline, CDR1 is LGHDT and CDR2 YNNKEL (reference sequence). The junction had 15 bases not matched to a gene; V was cut back by 3 bases and J by 4 bases. CDR3 length equals 18 residues. The CDR3 DNA follows: TGTGCCAGCAGCCACTTCAAGACCTTGGGACAGGGAACCACTGAAGCTTTCTTT. It encodes CASSHFKTLGQGTTEAFF.

This chain links TRBV18 with TRBJ2-5; 8 nucleotides line up with TRBD1. J gave up 4 bases and V 0 bases, and 4 bases lay outside the gene matches. Germline V gives CDR1 KGHSH, CDR2 LQKENI. The CDR3 contains 15 residues. The CDR3 is CASSPPGTGGETQYF. The CDR3 coding sequence is TGTGCCAGCTCACCACCCGGGACAGGAGGAGAGACCCAGTACTTC.

The CDR3 sequence is CASADRLLLYGYTF. DNA for the CDR3: TGTGCCAGCGCCGACAGGCTACTCCTCTATGGCTACACCTTC. J is TRBJ1-2 and V is TRBV2, with D maybe TRBD1 (6 bases). The CDR3 extends over 14 amino acids. V was shortened by 8 bases and J by 4 bases, with 17 bases between the two germline ends. CDR1 SNHLY and CDR2 FYNNEI come from the germline V gene.

This clone has only one observation. This sequence joins TRBV24-1 and TRBJ1-2, with 8 nucleotides matching TRBD1. Germline V gene sequence: CDR1 KGHDR, CDR2 SFDVKD. The CDR3 sequence is 13 residues long. The V and J ends lost 0 bases and 8 bases, in that order; junction bases with no gene match: 1. This chain's CDR3 is CATSDLTGGGYTF. CDR3 coding DNA: TGTGCCACCAGTGATTTGACAGGGGGGGGCTACACCTTC.

This clone has a single count. The chain has TRBV4-1 and TRBJ1-2; 11 nucleotides line up with TRBD1. The J segment lost 6 bases and the V segment lost 5 bases, leaving 8 bases of the junction unmatched. CDR1 and CDR2 (germline): MGHRA, YSYEKL. CDR3 length: 15 residues. CDR3 region: CASSDSRTGGDGYTF. The CDR3 DNA follows: TGCGCCAGCAGCGATTCCCGGACAGGGGGCGATGGCTACACCTTC.

This chain links TRBV2 with TRBJ1-2; 7 nucleotides agree with TRBD1. This CDR3 comprises 17 residues. V was clipped by 6 bases and J by 0 bases; unmatched bases: 13. Germline CDR1 reads SNHLY; CDR2 reads FYNNEI. The CDR3: CASSPRTGGLTNYGYTF. The DNA of the CDR3 is TGTGCCAGCAGCCCTAGGACAGGTGGTCTGACTAACTATGGCTACACCTTC.

The chain links TRBV19 to TRBJ2-7, with D possibly matching TRBD1 (5 bases). The V gene lost 5 bases and the J gene lost 2 bases, with 13 bases spanning the gap. The length of the CDR3 is 14 residues. Germline CDR1 and CDR2: LNHDA and SQIVND (reference sequence). The CDR3 protein is CASSFSDTTYEQYF. The CDR3 coding sequence is TGTGCCAGTAGTTTCTCGGACACCACCTACGAGCAGTACTTC.

The chain carries TRBV5-1 and TRBJ2-1; D is possibly TRBD2 (6 bases). The V gene's germline CDR1 is SGHRS and CDR2 YFSETQ. This CDR3 contains 13 residues. V lost 10 bases, J lost 7 bases, and 18 bases lay in between. The CDR3 DNA follows: TGCGCCGTAGGGCGGGACTCCATTAATGAGCAGTTCTTC. Protein sequence: CAVGRDSINEQFF.

This sequence joins TRBV7-2 and TRBJ1-6; possibly TRBD1 for D (5 bases). The V end was cut by 1 base, the J end by 7 bases, with 11 bases between. Germline-derived CDR1 and CDR2 are SGHTA and FQGNSA. The CDR3 sequence is 15 residues long. The CDR3 DNA follows: TGTGCCAGCAGCTTAGGTGCAGGGTTAAATTCACCCCTCCACTTT. It is translated as CASSLGAGLNSPLHF.

The genes are TRBV5-1 and TRBJ1-1, with a tentative D call TRBD1 (5 bases). There are 13 residues in the CDR3. V was pared by 2 bases and J by 6 bases, with 11 bases between. In germline, CDR1 is SGHRS, CDR2 YFSETQ. The chain's CDR3 is CASSLYQGSEAFF. CDR3 bases: TGCGCCAGCAGCTTATATCAGGGCTCTGAAGCTTTCTTT. The full variable domain, rest sourced from reference TRBV5-1 and TRBJ1-1, is KAGVTQTPRYLIKTRGQQVTLSCSPISGHRSVSWYQQTPGQGLQFLFEYFSETQRNKGNFPGRFSGRQFSNSRSEMNVSTLELGDSALYLCASSLYQGSEAFFGQGTRLTVV.

V is TRBV3-1 (or the pseudogene TRBV3-2) and J is TRBJ2-7; D is perhaps TRBD1 (6 bases). The germline V and J ends were trimmed by 5 bases and 7 bases, with 9 bases remaining between them. The CDR3 contains 11 residues. CDR1 LGHDT and CDR2 YNNKEL come from the germline V gene (reference sequence). The CDR3 sequence is CASSADREQYF. The CDR3 nucleotides are TGTGCCAGCAGCGCCGACAGGGAGCAGTACTTC.